This T cell receptor (beta chain) was sequenced during a study of blood T cell repertoires in COVID-19. Study information: The samples span acute and convalescent COVID-19 from the United States, Italy and Spain. T cells, B-cell-depleted T cells, or PBMCs supplied cDNA or gDNA.

In the authors' workflow: How many nucleated cells were present was estimated from reference gene primer amplification. The data were produced by immunoSEQ multiplex PCR, yet TCRdb's version contains in-frame clones alone and is incomplete. The DNA gave D and trimming, while V, J and clone size come from that table. In the table there are approximately 94,000 clones, about 85% of which are singletons. This TCR derives from a middle-aged man with active or convalescent COVID-19. The sample was peripheral blood.

The chain's CDR3 is CASSEMGDSLSYEQYF. DNA of the CDR3: TGTGCCAGCAGTGAAATGGGGGACAGCCTCTCCTACGAGCAGTACTTC. V is TRBV6-1 and J is TRBJ2-7; 7 nucleotides line up with TRBD1. The CDR3 has 16 residues. V gave up 2 bases and J gave up 0 bases; unmatched junction bases: 7. Germline CDR1 and CDR2: MNHNS and SASEGT.